Presented here are 27 T cell receptor beta chains from one specimen sequenced in a study of blood T cell repertoires in COVID-19. Generated by immunoSEQ multiplex PCR, the TCRdb table keeps only in-frame clones and is missing some. Found here are roughly 230,000 clones, nearly 90% of them singletons; the top ten hold around 4.6%. The material sequenced was peripheral blood. The receptors were gathered from a woman aged 40 to 50 who had recovered from COVID-19.

The chain joins TRBV10-1 to TRBJ1-5, with D hard to call. V dropped 4 bases and J dropped 0 bases, with 10 bases sitting between them. The CDR3 length is 15 residues. CDR1 and CDR2 from the germline V gene are WNHNN and SYGVQD (reference sequence). The CDR3 bases are TGCGCCAGCAGTGGCCCCACGCGTAGCAATCAGCCCCAGCATTTT. It specifies CASSGPTRSNQPQHF.

The rearrangement links TRBV6-2 or TRBV6-3 to TRBJ1-3; tentatively, D is TRBD1 (5 bases). Germline values: CDR1 MNHEY, CDR2 SVGEGT. The germline V and J ends were trimmed by 5 bases and 4 bases, with 9 bases remaining between them. The CDR3 is made up of 13 amino acids. CDR3 coding DNA: TGTGCCAGCAGTGGGACTCGAGGAAACACCATATATTTT. Residues: CASSGTRGNTIYF.

This chain uses TRBV9 with TRBJ1-2, with 10 bases lining up with TRBD1. Germline CDR1 is SGDLS and CDR2 is YYNGEE. This CDR3 has 16 amino acids. Trimming took 0 bases from V and 7 from J; bases not matched to a gene: 9. The CDR3 DNA follows: TGTGCCAGCAGCGTAGAGGACAGGGGGGATCGAGGTGGCTACACCTTC. Amino acid sequence: CASSVEDRGDRGGYTF.

The chain joins TRBV11-2 to TRBJ2-7; maybe TRBD2 (5 bases). In germline, CDR1 is SGHAT, CDR2 FQNNGV. This CDR3 spans 14 amino acids. V was clipped by 4 bases and J by 3 bases, with 13 bases between them. CDR3 DNA sequence: TGTGCCAGCAGCTCGGGAAAGAACATCTACGAGCAGTACGTC. It is translated as CASSSGKNIYEQYV.

The chain uses TRBV5-1 and TRBJ1-4, with D possibly TRBD1 on 5 matching bases. Germline CDR1 and CDR2: SGHRS and YFSETQ. Deletions cut 1 base from V and 8 bases from J, with 12 bases between. This CDR3 is built from 14 residues. The CDR3 reads CASSLLIGGEKLFF. The CDR3 DNA reads TGCGCCAGCAGCTTGTTAATCGGGGGGGAAAAACTGTTTTTT.

The gene calls are TRBV4-1 and TRBJ1-1; D may be TRBD1 (6 bases). V lost 0 bases and J 0 bases, leaving 17 bases between the germline ends. Germline CDR1 MGHRA, CDR2 YSYEKL. This CDR3 comprises 18 residues. CDR3 in amino acids: CASSQDQGGRLLNTEAFF. The CDR3 nucleotides are TGCGCCAGCAGCCAAGATCAAGGGGGTCGGTTGTTGAACACTGAAGCTTTCTTT.

The gene calls are TRBV7-9 and TRBJ2-5, with 11 bases aligning to TRBD2. The V and J ends lost 4 bases and 1 base, in that order; junction bases with no gene match: 2. Germline V CDR1 and CDR2: SEHNR, FQNEAQ (reference sequence). The CDR3 has 15 amino acids. The CDR3 spells CASSSGTSGQETQYF. The CDR3 DNA follows: TGTGCCAGCAGCTCCGGGACTAGCGGCCAAGAGACCCAGTACTTC.

This chain joins TRBV12-3 or TRBV12-4 and TRBJ1-2, with D unclear. The CDR3 has 12 residues. The V end lost 7 bases, the J end lost 7 bases, and 13 bases lay between the germline ends. This chain's CDR3 is CASTLQPGGYTF. In DNA, the CDR3 is TGTGCCAGCACCTTACAGCCAGGTGGCTACACCTTC.

The CDR3, as DNA: TGTGCCAGCAGTGAAGGATTAAATGGACTAGCGGGATACAATGAGCAGTTCTTC. Residues: CASSEGLNGLAGYNEQFF. The chain uses TRBV2 and TRBJ2-1, with 12 bases that match TRBD2. Germline loops: CDR1 SNHLY, CDR2 FYNNEI. V lost 1 base, J lost 4 bases, and 8 bases stayed unmatched. The CDR3 has 18 residues.

The rearrangement uses TRBV2 and TRBJ2-1, with a weak D call TRBD2 (7 bases). This CDR3 has 15 residues. V was shortened by 6 bases and J by 6 bases, with 18 bases between the two germline ends. Germline CDR1 reads SNHLY; CDR2 reads FYNNEI. The CDR3 DNA follows: TGTGCCAGCAGCGCACAGGGAGGGGCTTTCAATGAGCAGTTCTTC. Its protein is CASSAQGGAFNEQFF. The entire variable domain, with the rest obtained from reference TRBV2 and TRBJ2-1, is as follows: EPEVTQTPSHQVTQMGQEVILRCVPISNHLYFYWYRQILGQKVEFLVSFYNNEISEKSEIFDDQFSVERPDGSNFTLKIRSTKLEDSAMYFCASSAQGGAFNEQFFGPGTRLTVL.

The count of this clone is one. The V gene is TRBV28, the J gene TRBJ1-4; the D gene is possibly TRBD1 (5 bases). Between the trimmed V and J ends, which lost 2 bases and 4 bases, there was a span of 17 bases. Looked up from germline, CDR1 is MDHEN and CDR2 is SYDVKM. The CDR3 loop spans 17 amino acids. CDR3: CASSLGGRGDVNEKLFF. CDR3 in DNA: TGTGCCAGCAGTTTAGGGGGGAGGGGAGATGTTAATGAAAAACTGTTTTTT.

Regarding this clone: One end of the junction varies from germline; a read error may be responsible. The rearrangement links TRBV28 to TRBJ1-5; 9 nucleotides align to TRBD1. Looked up from germline, CDR1 is MDHEN and CDR2 is SYDVKM. This CDR3 spans 13 amino acids. DNA of the CDR3: TGTGCCAGCTCGGGACAGGGTAATCATCCCCAGCATTTT. Its translation is CASSGQGNHPQHF.

This clone was counted only a few times. The CDR3 sequence is CASSLTRNTGELFF. The CDR3 nucleotides are TGTGCCAGCAGCTTAACTCGAAACACCGGGGAGCTGTTTTTT. V gene TRBV11-3 combines with J gene TRBJ2-2; no reliable D call. The V end was cut by 2 bases, the J end by 2 bases, with 6 bases between. CDR3 size: 14 residues. Germline CDR1 SGHNT, CDR2 YENEEA.

This clone showed up just once. This sequence joins TRBV10-1 and TRBJ2-3; 13 bases align to TRBD2. The CDR3 is 15 amino acids. J was trimmed by 2 bases and V by 6 bases; bases with no gene match: 2. Looked up from germline, CDR1 is WNHNN and CDR2 is SYGVQD (reference sequence). The CDR3 sequence is CASSGTSGDTDTQYF. DNA of the CDR3: TGCGCCAGCAGCGGGACTAGCGGGGACACAGATACGCAGTATTTT.

This sequence joins TRBV3-1 (or the pseudogene TRBV3-2) and TRBJ2-3; TRBD2 matches at 9 bases. Trimming at V came to 1 base and at J to 7 bases, leaving 6 bases not matched to a gene. CDR1 and CDR2 from the germline V gene are LGHDT and YNNKEL (reference sequence). This CDR3 region has 15 residues. CDR3 bases: TGTGCCAGCAGCCAAGGTCTAGCGGGGTCAAATACGCAGTATTTT. This translates into CASSQGLAGSNTQYF.

The table lists this clone with a few counts. The CDR3 is CASVSGSSYEQYV. In DNA, the CDR3 is TGTGCCAGCGTAAGCGGGAGCTCCTACGAGCAGTACGTC. V usage is TRBV25-1 and J usage is TRBJ2-7; 8 bases map to TRBD2. CDR1 and CDR2 (germline): MGHDK, SYGVNS. Trimming removed 8 bases from V and 0 bases from J; junction bases left unmatched: 3. This CDR3 spans 13 amino acids.

The rearrangement links TRBV11-3 to TRBJ2-1; 7 positions match TRBD2. This CDR3 comprises 15 residues. The germline V gene encodes CDR1 SGHNT and CDR2 YENEEA. The V and J ends lost 5 bases and 3 bases, in that order; junction bases with no gene match: 7. The CDR3 sequence is CASSASAGVYNEQFF. Written as DNA, the CDR3 is TGTGCCAGCAGCGCTTCGGCGGGAGTCTACAATGAGCAGTTCTTC.

The CDR3 DNA follows: TGTGCCAGCAGCGTAGGGGTAGCCCCAGATACGCAGTATTTT. Translated: CASSVGVAPDTQYF. V usage is TRBV9 and J usage is TRBJ2-3; unclear D gene. Trimming pared 0 bases from V and 4 bases from J, leaving 9 bases between. The germline gives CDR1 SGDLS, CDR2 YYNGEE. The CDR3 covers 14 residues.

The chain couples TRBV7-3 to TRBJ2-3; TRBD2 is a possible D gene (6 bases). The V and J ends lost 5 bases and 2 bases respectively, with 17 bases between them. Germline V gene sequence: CDR1 SGHTA, CDR2 FQGTGA. The CDR3 is made up of 16 amino acids. The CDR3: CASSPSLAGLTDTQYF. CDR3 coding DNA: TGTGCCAGCAGCCCGAGCTTGGCGGGGCTCACAGATACGCAGTATTTT.

The CDR3 DNA follows: TGTGCCAGCAGCTTATCACAGGGATCAGACTACGAGCAGTACTTC. Translation: CASSLSQGSDYEQYF. The V gene is TRBV7-3, the J gene TRBJ2-7; tentative D call: TRBD1 (6 bases). There are 15 residues in the CDR3. Trimming removed 2 bases at V and 3 bases at J, with 14 bases between. Germline assignment: CDR1 SGHTA and CDR2 FQGTGA.

This chain connects TRBV7-9 to TRBJ2-2; D is unclear. The CDR3 spans 13 residues. Trimming took off 3 bases at V and 2 bases at J, with 4 bases between the two ends. The germline gives CDR1 SEHNR, CDR2 FQNEAQ (reference sequence). The CDR3: CASSFRNTGELFF. The CDR3 DNA reads TGTGCCAGCAGCTTTCGTAACACCGGGGAGCTGTTTTTT. Based on the CDR3 plus reference TRBV7-9 and TRBJ2-2, the full variable domain is DTGVSQNPRHKITKRGQNVTFRCDPISEHNRLYWYRQTLGQGPEFLTYFQNEAQLEKSRLLSDRFSAERPKGSFSTLEIQRTEQGDSAMYLCASSFRNTGELFFGEGSRLTVL.

A remark on this clone: Distinct nucleotide sequences in the sample also encode this CDR3. This chain joins TRBV10-3 and TRBJ1-1, with TRBD1 identical over 11 bases. Trimming cost V 4 bases and J 5 bases; bases outside gene matches: 3. The germline V gene encodes CDR1 ENHRY and CDR2 SYGVKD. The CDR3 is made up of 14 amino acids. DNA for the CDR3: TGTGCCATCAGTGGTGGGACAGGGGGAACTGAAGCTTTCTTT. Protein product: CAISGGTGGTEAFF.

CDR3 in amino acids: CASSLVAGVGNEQFF. CDR3 nucleotide sequence: TGTGCCAGCAGCTTAGTAGCGGGGGTAGGAAATGAGCAGTTCTTC. This chain uses TRBV11-3 with TRBJ2-1; 9 nucleotides agree with TRBD2. Germline trimming cut 1 base from V and 7 bases from J; bases unmatched to any gene: 5. The length of the CDR3 is 15 residues. Germline V gene lookup returns CDR1 SGHNT and CDR2 YENEEA.

The chain recombines TRBV30 with TRBJ1-1; 9 bases fit TRBD1. The CDR3 covers 13 residues. The V gene's germline CDR1 is GTSNPN and CDR2 SVGIG (reference sequence). V was clipped by 2 bases and J by 7 bases; unmatched bases: 5. The CDR3 spells CAWSRGQGLEAFF. CDR3 in DNA: TGTGCCTGGAGTAGGGGACAGGGCCTTGAAGCTTTCTTT.

The V call is TRBV18, the J call TRBJ1-5, with D unclear. The V end was cut by 5 bases, the J end by 0 bases, with 5 bases between. The germline V gene has CDR1 KGHSH and CDR2 LQKENI. CDR3 length: 13 amino acids. The CDR3 reads CASSADSNQPQHF. CDR3 bases: TGTGCCAGCTCAGCGGATAGCAATCAGCCCCAGCATTTT.

V and J are TRBV7-9 and TRBJ2-3; 10 positions agree with TRBD2. The J segment lost 4 bases and the V segment lost 2 bases, leaving 6 bases of the junction unmatched. The CDR3 loop spans 16 amino acids. Germline assignment: CDR1 SEHNR and CDR2 FQNEAQ (reference sequence). The CDR3 protein is CASSLRGLARADTQYF. The CDR3, as DNA: TGTGCCAGCAGCTTAAGGGGACTAGCGCGAGCAGATACGCAGTATTTT.

The chain joins TRBV28 to TRBJ2-5, with 8 bases fitting TRBD2. CDR1 and CDR2 from the germline V gene are MDHEN and SYDVKM. The CDR3 sequence is 14 residues long. V lost 3 bases, J lost 1 base, and 1 base stayed unmatched. DNA for the CDR3: TGTGCCAGCAGTTTTACTAGCGGCCAAGAGACCCAGTACTTC. Protein: CASSFTSGQETQYF.